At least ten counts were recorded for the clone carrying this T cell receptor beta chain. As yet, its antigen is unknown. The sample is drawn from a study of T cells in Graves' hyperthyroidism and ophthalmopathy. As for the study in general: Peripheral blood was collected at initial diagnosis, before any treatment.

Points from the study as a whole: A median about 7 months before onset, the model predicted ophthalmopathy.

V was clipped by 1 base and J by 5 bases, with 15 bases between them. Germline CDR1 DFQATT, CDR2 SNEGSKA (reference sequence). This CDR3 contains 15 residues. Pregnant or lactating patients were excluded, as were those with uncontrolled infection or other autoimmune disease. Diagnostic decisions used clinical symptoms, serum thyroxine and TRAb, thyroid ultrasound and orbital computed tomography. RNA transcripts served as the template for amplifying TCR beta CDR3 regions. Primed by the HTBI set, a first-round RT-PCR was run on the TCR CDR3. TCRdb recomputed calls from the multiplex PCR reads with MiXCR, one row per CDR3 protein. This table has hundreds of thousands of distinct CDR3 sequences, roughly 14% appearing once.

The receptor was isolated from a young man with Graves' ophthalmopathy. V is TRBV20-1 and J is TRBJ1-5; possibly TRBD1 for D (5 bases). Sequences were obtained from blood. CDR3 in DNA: TGCAGTGCTAGAGTCAGCAGGGTCGAGGATCAGCCCCAGCATTTT. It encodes CSARVSRVEDQPQHF.